The clone carrying this T cell receptor (beta chain) has ten or more counts. What it binds is not known. These data are taken from a study of neurological immune-mediated disorders. The CDR3 sequence is 13 residues long. V was clipped by 7 bases and J by 1 base, with 11 bases between them. Germline CDR1 is SGHRS and CDR2 is YFSETQ. Study outcomes and limitations: Whereas HTLV-1-associated myelopathy showed the most TCR clonal expansion, multiple sclerosis showed the least, with levels below those of healthy controls.

TCRdb analysed the 5' RACE reads with MiXCR anew, one entry per CDR3 protein. Here the sample spans more than 40,000 distinct CDR3 sequences, 3% to 3.5% being singletons. Material for sequencing was PBMCs. The sequence came from a woman in her fifties or sixties with multiple sclerosis. The chain is built from TRBV5-1 and TRBJ1-1; tentatively, D is TRBD1 (6 bases). This CDR3 is CASGRDKNTEAFF. Written as DNA, the CDR3 is TGCGCCAGCGGGCGGGACAAGAACACTGAAGCTTTCTTT.